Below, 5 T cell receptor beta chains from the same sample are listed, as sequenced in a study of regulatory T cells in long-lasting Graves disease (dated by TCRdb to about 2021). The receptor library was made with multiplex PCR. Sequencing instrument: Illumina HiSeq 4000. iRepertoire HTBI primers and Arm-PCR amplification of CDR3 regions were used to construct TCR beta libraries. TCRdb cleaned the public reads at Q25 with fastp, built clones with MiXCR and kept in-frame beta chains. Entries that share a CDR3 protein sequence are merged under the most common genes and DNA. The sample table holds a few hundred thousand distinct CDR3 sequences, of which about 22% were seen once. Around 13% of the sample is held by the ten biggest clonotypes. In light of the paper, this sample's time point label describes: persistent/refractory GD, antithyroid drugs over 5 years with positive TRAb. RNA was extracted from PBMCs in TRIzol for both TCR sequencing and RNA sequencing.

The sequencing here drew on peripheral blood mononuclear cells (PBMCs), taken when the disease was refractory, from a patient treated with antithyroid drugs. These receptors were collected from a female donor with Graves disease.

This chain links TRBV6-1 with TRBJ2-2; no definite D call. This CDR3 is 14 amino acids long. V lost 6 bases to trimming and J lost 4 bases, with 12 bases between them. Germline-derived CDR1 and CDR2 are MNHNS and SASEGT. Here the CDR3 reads CASSLNGVTGELFF. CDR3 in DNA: TGTGCCAGCAGCTTAAACGGCGTCACCGGGGAGCTGTTTTTT.

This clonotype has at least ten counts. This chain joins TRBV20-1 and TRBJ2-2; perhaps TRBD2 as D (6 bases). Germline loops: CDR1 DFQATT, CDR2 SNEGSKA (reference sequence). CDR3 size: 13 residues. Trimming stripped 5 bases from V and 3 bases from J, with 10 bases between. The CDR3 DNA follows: TGCAGTGCTGCGGGGAGGTACACCGGGGAGCTGTTTTTT. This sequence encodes CSAAGRYTGELFF.

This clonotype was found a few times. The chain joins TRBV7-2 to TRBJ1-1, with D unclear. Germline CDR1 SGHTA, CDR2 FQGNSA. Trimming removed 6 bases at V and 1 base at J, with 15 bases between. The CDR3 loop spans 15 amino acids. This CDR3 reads CASSIAPSSNTEAFF. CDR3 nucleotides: TGTGCCAGCAGTATAGCCCCCTCGTCGAACACTGAAGCTTTCTTT.

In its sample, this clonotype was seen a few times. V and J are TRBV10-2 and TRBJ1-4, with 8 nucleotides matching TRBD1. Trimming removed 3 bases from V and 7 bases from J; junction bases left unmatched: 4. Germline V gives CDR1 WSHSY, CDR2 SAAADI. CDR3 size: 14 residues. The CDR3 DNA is TGCGCCAGCAGTGAAGGGACAGGTAGTGAAAAACTGTTTTTT. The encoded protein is CASSEGTGSEKLFF.

CDR3 in amino acids: CAWSVHQGGANVLTF. The CDR3 DNA is TGTGCCTGGAGTGTACACCAAGGGGGGGCCAACGTCCTGACTTTC. This chain connects TRBV30 to TRBJ2-6; the D is unclear. The CDR3 sequence is 15 residues long. Deletions cut 0 bases from V and 4 bases from J, with 10 bases between. Germline CDR1 is GTSNPN and CDR2 is SVGIG (reference sequence).